These T cell receptor beta chains were read from a single sample in a study of T cells in Graves' hyperthyroidism and ophthalmopathy. TCRdb called the multiplex PCR reads again in MiXCR, with one record for every CDR3 protein. The data contain about 480,000 distinct CDR3 sequences, 24% of them singletons. Sequencing input: blood. The receptors come from a woman in her 30s with Graves' ophthalmopathy. The CDR3 runs from the conserved cysteine through the conserved F or W. D genes are given only for firm matches. The listing skips clone size in some rows; elsewhere it reads once, few, many or a size class.

v_gene	abundance	j_gene	d_gene	CDR3nt	CDR3aa
TRBV12-3/TRBV12-4	.	TRBJ2-5	.	TGTGCCAGCAGTCCTAAGACCGTTCAAGAGACCCAGTACTTC	CASSPKTVQETQYF
TRBV6-1	many	TRBJ1-1	.	TGTGCCAGCAGTGAAGCGGGGGGCGGGTACACTGAAGCTTTCTTT	CASSEAGGGYTEAFF
TRBV6-2/TRBV6-3	many	TRBJ2-7	TRBD2	TGTGCCAGCAGTTACTCTCCTAGCGGCGGCTACGAGCAGTACTTC	CASSYSPSGGYEQYF
TRBV20-1	many	TRBJ1-5	TRBD1	TGCAGTGCTACCGGGACAGGGGGAAATCAGCCCCAGCATTTT	CSATGTGGNQPQHF
TRBV7-9	many	TRBJ2-7	.	TGTGCCAGCAGCGGGGACACGCTTTTCTCCTACGAGCAGTACTTC	CASSGDTLFSYEQYF
TRBV2	many	TRBJ1-5	.	TGTGCCAGCAGTCCGGACTTGAAGCCCCAGCATTTT	CASSPDLKPQHF
TRBV27	many	TRBJ2-5	.	TGTGCCAGCAGTTTTCTTACAGGCCAAGAGACCCAGTACTTC	CASSFLTGQETQYF
TRBV12-3/TRBV12-4	many	TRBJ1-1	.	TGTGCCAGCAGCCTGGGCAGCCGCGGTGGCACTGAAGCTTTCTTT	CASSLGSRGGTEAFF
TRBV12-5	few	TRBJ2-5	TRBD2	TGTGCTAGTGCCTGGGGGGGTGGGGAGACCCAGTACTTC	CASAWGGGETQYF
TRBV6-5	few	TRBJ2-7	TRBD2	TGTGCCAGCAGTTCGGGACTAGCGGGGATCTACGAGCAGTACTTC	CASSSGLAGIYEQYF
TRBV11-1	.	TRBJ2-2	.	TGTGCCAGCAGCTTTTTAGGTCGTACAGTGAACACCGGGGAGCTGTTTTTT	CASSFLGRTVNTGELFF
TRBV10-3	many	TRBJ2-2	TRBD2	TGTGCCATCAGTGAGGGGGCGGGGGACCTAGAGCTGTTTTTT	CAISEGAGDLELFF
TRBV15	.	TRBJ2-5	.	TGTGCCACCAGCAGCTGGGACCCTGGCGAGACCCAGTACTTC	CATSSWDPGETQYF
TRBV18	many	TRBJ2-5	TRBD1	TGTGCCAGCTCACTCTCAAGGACAGGGCCAGAGACCCAGTACTTC	CASSLSRTGPETQYF
TRBV20-1	many	TRBJ2-7	TRBD2	TGCAGTGCTAGAGATTCGGTAGGACTAGCGGGGATGGAGCAGTACTTC	CSARDSVGLAGMEQYF
TRBV12-3/TRBV12-4	many	TRBJ1-2	.	TGTGCCAGCAGTTTAGGTCCAGGGGCGAAATATGGCTACACCTTC	CASSLGPGAKYGYTF
TRBV7-9	.	TRBJ2-5	.	TGTGCCAGCAGCTTTACAGTCGGGGAGACCCAGTACTTC	CASSFTVGETQYF
TRBV30	.	TRBJ2-7	.	TGTGCCTGGAGCCCAGAATCCTACGAGCAGTACTTC	CAWSPESYEQYF
TRBV2	.	TRBJ1-2	.	TGTGCCAGTGAGGCGGATGCTAACTATGGCTACACCTTC	CASEADANYGYTF
TRBV14	many	TRBJ2-5	.	TGTGCCAGCAGCCAACAGTCGGGCTGGGGGGCCGGCGAGACCCAGTACTTC	CASSQQSGWGAGETQYF
TRBV6-5	many	TRBJ1-2	.	TGTGCCAGCAGTTACGCCGCTACCAACTATGGCTACACCTTC	CASSYAATNYGYTF
TRBV2	.	TRBJ1-2	TRBD1	TGTGCCAGCAGTAACCGGGACAGGGTCTATGGCTACACCTTC	CASSNRDRVYGYTF
TRBV6-2/TRBV6-3	many	TRBJ2-5	TRBD2	TGTGCCAGCAGTTATGGAGTAGCGGGCTCCCAAGAGACCCAGTACTTC	CASSYGVAGSQETQYF
TRBV20-1	.	TRBJ2-5	TRBD2	TGCAGTGTGGAGGCGGGAGAGGAGACCAAGTACTTC	CSVEAGEETKYF
TRBV6-2/TRBV6-3	.	TRBJ1-1	.	TGTGCCAGCAGATCCCCTGGAGACACCACTGAAGCTTTCTTT	CASRSPGDTTEAFF
TRBV29-1	.	TRBJ2-7	TRBD2	TGCAGCGTAGCGACTAGCACCCACTACGAGCAGTACTTC	CSVATSTHYEQYF
TRBV20-1	.	TRBJ1-3	TRBD1	TGCAGTGCTAGCCTGGGACAGGGTTATGGAAACACCATATATTTT	CSASLGQGYGNTIYF
TRBV6-1	.	TRBJ1-5	.	TGTGCCAGCAGCGAAGGACATCTAAACCGTCAGCCCCAGCATTTT	CASSEGHLNRQPQHF
TRBV6-5	many	TRBJ1-1	.	TGTGCCAGCAGTTACAACAGACTCACTGAAGCTTTCTTT	CASSYNRLTEAFF
TRBV4-1	few	TRBJ1-1	.	TGCGCCAGCAGCCAAGATGGATCCCCCTGGGGGTTCACTGAAGCTTTCTTT	CASSQDGSPWGFTEAFF
TRBV12-5	.	TRBJ2-2	.	TGTGCTAGTGGCTCGTCCGGAGGCACCGGGGAGCTGTTTTTT	CASGSSGGTGELFF
TRBV5-1	many	TRBJ2-2	.	TGCGCCAGCAGCTTGATGGCAGGGGTTGGCGGGGAGCTGTTTTTT	CASSLMAGVGGELFF
TRBV9	many	TRBJ2-5	TRBD1	TGTGCCAGCAGCGTGGCAGGGGGATCCCAAGAGACCCAGTACTTC	CASSVAGGSQETQYF
TRBV28	few	TRBJ2-7	.	TGTGCCAGCAGAATACCGGGACACTCCTACGAGCAGTACTTC	CASRIPGHSYEQYF
TRBV6-2/TRBV6-3	many	TRBJ2-7	.	TGTGCCAGCAGTTACCCCCCCCCGACTCACTACGAGCAGTACTTC	CASSYPPPTHYEQYF
TRBV7-3	many	TRBJ2-6	TRBD1	TGTGCCAGCAGCATAACGACAGGGTTTGGGGCCAACGTCCTGACTTTC	CASSITTGFGANVLTF
TRBV6-2/TRBV6-3	many	TRBJ1-2	TRBD1	TGTGCCAGCAGTTACGCGACAGGGAGAGGCTACACCTTC	CASSYATGRGYTF
TRBV19	few	TRBJ1-5	TRBD1	TGTGCCAGTAGTGTGGGACAGGGGGTTTATCAGCCCCAGCATTTT	CASSVGQGVYQPQHF
TRBV11-3	many	TRBJ2-7	.	TGTGCCAGCAGCTTATCCAGACAGGGAGGTTTCCACGAGCAGTACTTC	CASSLSRQGGFHEQYF
TRBV16	many	TRBJ1-1	.	TGTGCCAGCAGCCAAACAGGACCTTTGAACACTGAAGCTTTCTTT	CASSQTGPLNTEAFF
TRBV6-5	many	TRBJ2-5	.	TGTGCCAGCAGTTCGCGGGACATACAAGAGACCCAGTACTTC	CASSSRDIQETQYF